This T cell receptor (beta chain) originates from a study of prognosis after radiotherapy for stage I lung cancer. With two-round multiplex PCR, TCR beta CDR3 sequences were amplified from genomic DNA. For every TRBV and TRBJ gene, a specific primer was used in first-round PCR. TCRdb reprocessed the multiplex PCR reads via MiXCR and lists one record per CDR3 protein. The sample yields approximately 13,000 distinct CDR3 sequences, roughly 31% seen once. Peripheral blood, in roughly 6-milliliter volumes, was drawn at each of two time points. This clonotype appeared many times. Its target is not known. Whole-study results and caveats: Patients with and without metastases reportedly differed in TRBV and TRBJ gene usage frequencies. Unique TCR clone counts fell after stereotactic body radiation therapy, median approximately 10,000 versus 7,000.

CDR1 and CDR2 from the germline V gene are SGHDT and YYEEEE. CDR3 length equals 16 residues. Unmatched junction bases numbered 7, after V lost 4 bases and J lost 0 bases. The sample was PBMCs, taken before or after stereotactic body radiation therapy (not recorded which). The genes are TRBV5-6 and TRBJ2-3, with TRBD2 identical over 8 bases. This sequence was found in a donor aged 50 or older with non-small cell lung cancer. The CDR3 DNA sequence: TGTGCCAGCAGCACATTACTAGCGGATAGCACAGATACGCAGTATTTT. Its translation: CASSTLLADSTDTQYF.